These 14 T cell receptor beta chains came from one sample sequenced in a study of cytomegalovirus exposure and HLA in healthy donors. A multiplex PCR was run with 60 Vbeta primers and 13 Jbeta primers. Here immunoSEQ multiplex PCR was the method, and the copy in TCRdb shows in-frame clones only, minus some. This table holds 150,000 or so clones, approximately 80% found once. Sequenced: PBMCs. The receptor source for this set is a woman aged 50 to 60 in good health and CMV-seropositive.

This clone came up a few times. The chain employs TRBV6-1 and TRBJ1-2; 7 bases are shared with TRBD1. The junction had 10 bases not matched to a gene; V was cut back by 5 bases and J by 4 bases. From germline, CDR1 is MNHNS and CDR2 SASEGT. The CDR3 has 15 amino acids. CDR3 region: CASSSGWDRFYGYTF. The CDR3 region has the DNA TGTGCCAGCAGTTCCGGGTGGGACAGATTCTATGGCTACACCTTC.

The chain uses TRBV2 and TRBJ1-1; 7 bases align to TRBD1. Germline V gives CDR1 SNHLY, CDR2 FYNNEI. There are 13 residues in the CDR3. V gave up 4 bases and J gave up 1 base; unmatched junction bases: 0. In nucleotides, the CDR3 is TGTGCCAGCAGTGGACAGGGGAACACTGAAGCTTTCTTT. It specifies CASSGQGNTEAFF.

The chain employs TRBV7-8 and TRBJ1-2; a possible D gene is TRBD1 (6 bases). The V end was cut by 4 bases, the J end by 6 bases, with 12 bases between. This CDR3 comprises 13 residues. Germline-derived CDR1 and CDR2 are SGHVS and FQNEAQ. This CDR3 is CASSSIQGHGYTF. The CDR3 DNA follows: TGTGCCAGCAGCTCCATACAGGGCCATGGCTACACCTTC.

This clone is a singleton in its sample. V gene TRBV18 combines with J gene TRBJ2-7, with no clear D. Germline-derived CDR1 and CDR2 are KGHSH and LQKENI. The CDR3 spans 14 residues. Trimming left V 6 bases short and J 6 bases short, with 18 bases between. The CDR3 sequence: CASSPTSPRFEQYF. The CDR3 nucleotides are TGTGCCAGCTCCCCAACTTCTCCTAGATTCGAGCAGTACTTC.

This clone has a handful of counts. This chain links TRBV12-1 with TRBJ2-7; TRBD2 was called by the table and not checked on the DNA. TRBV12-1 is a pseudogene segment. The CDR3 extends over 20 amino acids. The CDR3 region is CASSFFSVRLPSGGVHEQYF. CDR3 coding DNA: TGTGCCAGCAGCTTCTTTTCGGTACGTCTTCCCAGCGGAGGGGTCCACGAGCAGTACTTC.

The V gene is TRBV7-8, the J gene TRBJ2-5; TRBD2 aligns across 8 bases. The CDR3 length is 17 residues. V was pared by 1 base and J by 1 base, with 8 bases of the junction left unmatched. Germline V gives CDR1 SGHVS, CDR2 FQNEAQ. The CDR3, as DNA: TGTGCCAGCAGCTTAGATTTTCTCACTAGCGGCCAAGAGACCCAGTACTTC. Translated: CASSLDFLTSGQETQYF.

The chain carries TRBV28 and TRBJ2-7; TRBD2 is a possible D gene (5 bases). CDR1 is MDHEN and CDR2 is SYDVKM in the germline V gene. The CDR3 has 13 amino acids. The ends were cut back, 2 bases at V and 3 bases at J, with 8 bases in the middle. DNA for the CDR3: TGTGCCAGCAGTTTAGAGGGTCTCTACGAGCAGTACTTC. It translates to CASSLEGLYEQYF.

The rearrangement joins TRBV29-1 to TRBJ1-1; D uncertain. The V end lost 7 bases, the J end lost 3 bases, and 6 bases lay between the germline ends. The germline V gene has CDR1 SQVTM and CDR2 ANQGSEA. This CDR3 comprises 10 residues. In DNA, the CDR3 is TGCAGCGGGGCCGACACTGAAGCTTTCTTT. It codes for CSGADTEAFF.

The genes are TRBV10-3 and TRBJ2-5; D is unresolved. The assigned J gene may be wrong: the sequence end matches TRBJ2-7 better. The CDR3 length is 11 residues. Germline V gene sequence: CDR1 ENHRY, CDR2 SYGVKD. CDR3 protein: CAISERYEQYF. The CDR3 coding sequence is TGTGCCATCAGTGAGAGATACGAGCAGTACTTC.

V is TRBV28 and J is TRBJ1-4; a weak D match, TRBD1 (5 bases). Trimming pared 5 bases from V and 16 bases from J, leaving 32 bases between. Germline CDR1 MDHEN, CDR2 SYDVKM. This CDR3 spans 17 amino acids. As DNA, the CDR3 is TGTGCCAGCAGTCCATCGGAAGGGGCAGGCCGGTTTATACCGTGGTTTTTT. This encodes CASSPSEGAGRFIPWFF.

CDR3 DNA sequence: TGTGCCTGGAGGGACAGGGGGATCTCCTACGAGCAGTACTTC. Amino acid sequence: CAWRDRGISYEQYF. V gene TRBV30 combines with J gene TRBJ2-7, with 10 bases matching TRBD1. The V gene's germline CDR1 is GTSNPN and CDR2 SVGIG (reference sequence). This CDR3 is built from 14 residues. The V gene end was trimmed by 3 bases and the J gene end by 0 bases; junction bases not matched to a gene: 2. The variable domain in full, completed from reference TRBV30 and TRBJ2-7, reads SQTIHQWPATLVQPVGSPLSLECTVEGTSNPNLYWYRQAAGRGLQLLFYSVGIGQISSEVPQNLSASRPQDRQFILSSKKLLLSDSGFYLCAWRDRGISYEQYFGPGTRLTVT.

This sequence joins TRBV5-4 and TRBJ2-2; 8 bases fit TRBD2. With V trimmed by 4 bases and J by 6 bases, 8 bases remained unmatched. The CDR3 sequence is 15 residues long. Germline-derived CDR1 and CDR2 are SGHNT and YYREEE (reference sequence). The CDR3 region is CASSGTSGVAGELFF. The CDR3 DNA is TGTGCCAGCAGCGGGACTAGTGGTGTTGCCGGGGAGCTGTTTTTT. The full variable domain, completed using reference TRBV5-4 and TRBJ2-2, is ETGVTQSPTHLIKTRGQQVTLRCSSQSGHNTVSWYQQALGQGPQFIFQYYREEENGRGNFPPRFSGLQFPNYSSELNVNALELDDSALYLCASSGTSGVAGELFFGEGSRLTVL.

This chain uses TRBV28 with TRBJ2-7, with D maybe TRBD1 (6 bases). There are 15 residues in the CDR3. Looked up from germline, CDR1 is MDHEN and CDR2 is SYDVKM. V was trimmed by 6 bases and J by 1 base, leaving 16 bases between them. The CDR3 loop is CASRLPGQGSYEQYF. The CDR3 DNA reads TGTGCCAGCAGACTTCCGGGACAAGGATCCTACGAGCAGTACTTC.

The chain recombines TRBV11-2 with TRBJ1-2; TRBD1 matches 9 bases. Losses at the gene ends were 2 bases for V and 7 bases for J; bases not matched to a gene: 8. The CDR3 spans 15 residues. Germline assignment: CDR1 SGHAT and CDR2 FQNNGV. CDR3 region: CASSLIGDRVAGYTF. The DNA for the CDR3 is TGTGCCAGCAGCTTAATCGGGGACAGGGTGGCTGGCTACACCTTC.